This T cell receptor beta chain was retrieved from a study of T-cell reconstitution after alpha-beta-depleted transplantation in children. Points from the study as a whole: By one year post-transplant, T-cell counts and diversity largely arose from T cells that were newly produced.

Concerning this clonotype itself: Its antigen is as yet unknown. This sequence may be a read error, since a much larger clone differs from it by one base.

A library of TCRbeta sequences, prepared with unique molecular identifiers, was generated. TCRdb ran MiXCR on the PCR reads and lists one entry per CDR3 protein. The sample includes some 300,000 distinct CDR3 sequences, 6% to 10% of them seen just once. The CDR3 has 19 residues. The ends were cut back, 4 bases at V and 2 bases at J, with 25 bases in the middle. Germline V gene data show CDR1 as SGDLS and CDR2 as YYNGEE. This material consisted of peripheral blood, taken 360 days after TCRalphabeta/CD19-depleted stem cell transplant. This chain uses TRBV9 with TRBJ2-1; TRBD2 is a possible D gene (6 bases). The receptor was derived from a female patient aged 2 to 10 who had a stem cell transplant for Fanconi anemia, so the T cells may come from the graft donor. The CDR3 region has the DNA TGTGCCAGCAGCATAGATTGGGTGGGGGGATTATCCCCCTACAATGAGCAGTTCTTC. It yields the protein CASSIDWVGGLSPYNEQFF.